Presented here are 18 T cell receptor beta chains from one specimen sequenced in a study of blood T cells in healthy people across ages. Primed by a sample-barcoded 5' primer and a J-beta primer mix, a second PCR proceeded for about 7 to 12 cycles. TCRdb reprocessed the 5' RACE reads with MiXCR, giving one entry per CDR3 protein. The top ten clones hold 6.5% to 10% of a sample with roughly 1,500,000 distinct CDR3 sequences, roughly 40% of them seen once. Sequenced input: blood. These receptors came from a woman aged 18-29 years in good health.

The chain couples TRBV20-1 to TRBJ2-7, with D possibly matching TRBD1 (5 bases). The V gene lost 1 base and the J gene lost 0 bases, with 16 bases spanning the gap. Germline V gene sequence: CDR1 DFQATT, CDR2 SNEGSKA (reference sequence). This CDR3 region has 16 residues. CDR3 region: CSARAADRAYSYEQYF. The CDR3 bases are TGCAGTGCTAGAGCCGCAGACAGAGCCTACTCCTACGAGCAGTACTTC.

As to this clonotype: At one end, the junction sequence differs from germline, possibly due to a read error. The chain recombines TRBV29-1 with TRBJ1-1; D is unclear. CDR1 is SQVTM and CDR2 is ANQGSEA in the germline V gene. The CDR3 is 12 residues long. CDR3 nucleotides: TGCAGTTTTGAGTTGGCGGCAAATGAAGATTTCTTT. Translation gives CSFELAANEDFF. Supplemented by reference TRBV29-1 and TRBJ1-1, the full variable domain reads SAVISQKPSRDICQRGTSLTIQCQVDSQVTMMFWYRQQPGQSLTLIATANQGSEATYESGFVIDKFPISRPNLTFSTLTVSNMSPEDSSIYLCSFELAANEDFFGQGTRLTVV.

The V gene is TRBV28, the J gene TRBJ2-3; 9 nucleotides align to TRBD2. The germline CDR1 and CDR2 sequences are MDHEN and SYDVKM. The CDR3 is 16 residues long. V lost 5 bases to trimming and J lost 2 bases; unmatched junction nucleotides: 8. CDR3 sequence reads: CASSRIAGAYTDTQYF. The CDR3 bases are TGTGCCAGCAGTCGAATAGCGGGAGCGTACACAGATACGCAGTATTTT.

The rearrangement joins TRBV6-5 to TRBJ2-4; 9 bases match TRBD2. Germline CDR1 and CDR2: MNHEY and SVGAGI. V shed 6 bases and J 9 bases; nucleotides not matched to a gene: 12. The CDR3 is made up of 15 amino acids. CDR3 bases: TGTGCCAGCAGGGAACCGGGACTAGCTGACAGCATTCAGTACTTC. Protein: CASREPGLADSIQYF.

A few counts support this clonotype. V usage is TRBV14 and J usage is TRBJ2-5; possible D gene TRBD2, 5 bases. Trimming cost V 2 bases and J 8 bases, with 9 bases left between them. CDR1 and CDR2 from the germline V gene are SGHDN and FVKESK. This CDR3 has 12 amino acids. The CDR3 DNA is TGTGCCAGCAGCCAAACCACTAGAACCCAGTACTTC. Protein: CASSQTTRTQYF.

V usage is TRBV20-1 and J usage is TRBJ2-3, with D maybe TRBD2 (7 bases). Germline CDR1 DFQATT, CDR2 SNEGSKA (reference sequence). This CDR3 is 15 amino acids long. Trimming left V 0 bases short and J 8 bases short, with 18 bases between. DNA of the CDR3: TGCAGTGCTAGAGATAGGGGGGAGGGTGAAGGTACGCAGTATTTT. Amino acid sequence: CSARDRGEGEGTQYF.

This clonotype was detected a few times. The chain recombines TRBV5-1 with TRBJ2-2; a possible D gene is TRBD1 (5 bases). Per the germline V gene, CDR1 is SGHRS and CDR2 is YFSETQ. The CDR3 totals 12 residues. Trimming took off 9 bases at V and 1 base at J, with 7 bases between the two ends. The CDR3 loop is CAITGNTGELFF. CDR3 nucleotide sequence: TGCGCCATTACAGGGAACACCGGGGAGCTGTTTTTT.

The J gene is TRBJ2-1, the V gene TRBV20-1; 13 bases match TRBD2. The assigned J gene may be wrong: the sequence end matches TRBJ2-7 better. CDR3 length: 16 amino acids. The germline gives CDR1 DFQATT, CDR2 SNEGSKA (reference sequence). In DNA, the CDR3 is TGCAGTGCTCCCCGGACTAGCGGGAGAATCTACAATGAGCAGTACTTC. Its translation is CSAPRTSGRIYNEQYF.

This clonotype turned up a few times. The genes are TRBV3-1 and TRBJ2-7; TRBD1 aligns across 10 bases. The CDR3 is made up of 14 amino acids. Germline V gives CDR1 LGHDT, CDR2 YNNKEL (reference sequence). J gave up 6 bases and V 6 bases, and 8 bases lay outside the gene matches. CDR3 loop: CASRRQGASPEQYF. CDR3 in DNA: TGTGCCAGCAGGCGACAGGGGGCCTCCCCCGAGCAGTACTTC.

The chain couples TRBV12-3 or TRBV12-4 to TRBJ1-2; D is unclear. This CDR3 has 12 residues. The ends were cut back, 6 bases at V and 5 bases at J, with 10 bases in the middle. The CDR3 DNA reads TGTGCCAGCAGCGTCGAAACTTATGGCTACACCTTC. The encoded protein is CASSVETYGYTF.

This clonotype turned up a few times. The J gene is TRBJ1-2, the V gene TRBV6-5; D possibly corresponds to TRBD1 (5 bases). V lost 5 bases, J lost 6 bases, and 13 bases lay in between. The CDR3 covers 13 residues. The germline V gene has CDR1 MNHEY and CDR2 SVGAGI. This chain's CDR3 is CASSDGTADGYTF. The CDR3 bases are TGTGCCAGCAGTGACGGGACGGCGGATGGCTACACCTTC.

The CDR3 bases are TGTGCCACCAGTGACCCGGGACAGGGGGCGCTTGGGGCCAACGTCCTGACTTTC. Translated: CATSDPGQGALGANVLTF. The chain carries TRBV24-1 and TRBJ2-6; 12 bases map to TRBD1. This CDR3 contains 18 residues. With V trimmed by 4 bases and J by 3 bases, 6 bases remained unmatched. Germline V gives CDR1 KGHDR, CDR2 SFDVKD.

J is TRBJ1-2 and V is TRBV6-2 or TRBV6-3; perhaps TRBD1 as D (5 bases). The length of the CDR3 is 15 residues. Germline loops: CDR1 MNHEY, CDR2 SVGEGT. The V end was cut by 7 bases, the J end by 0 bases, with 15 bases between. CDR3 sequence reads: CASTRYEGPNYGYTF. CDR3 nucleotides: TGTGCCAGCACCCGATACGAGGGACCTAACTATGGCTACACCTTC.

V gene TRBV27 combines with J gene TRBJ1-1; D remains ambiguous. Germline lookup yields CDR1 MNHEY and CDR2 SMNVEV (reference sequence). The ends were cut back, 9 bases at V and 4 bases at J, with 15 bases in the middle. CDR3 length equals 13 residues. The CDR3: CASKLGSITEAFF. The CDR3 nucleotides read TGTGCCAGTAAACTCGGGTCTATCACTGAAGCTTTCTTT.

V and J are TRBV7-9 and TRBJ1-3; a possible D gene is TRBD1 (6 bases). Trimming took 4 bases from V and 1 from J, leaving 8 bases between them. Per germline, CDR1 SEHNR and CDR2 FQNEAQ (reference sequence). This CDR3 region has 14 residues. The CDR3 loop reads CASSSTGSGNTIYF. In DNA form, the CDR3 reads TGTGCCAGCAGCTCAACAGGGTCTGGAAACACCATATATTTT. Using reference TRBV7-9 and TRBJ1-3 for the parts outside the CDR3, the full variable domain is DTGVSQNPRHKITKRGQNVTFRCDPISEHNRLYWYRQTLGQGPEFLTYFQNEAQLEKSRLLSDRFSAERPKGSFSTLEIQRTEQGDSAMYLCASSSTGSGNTIYFGEGSWLTVV.

The chain carries TRBV5-5 and TRBJ2-3; D remains unclear. This CDR3 is built from 13 residues. V was shortened by 0 bases and J by 3 bases, with 5 bases between the two germline ends. Germline lookup yields CDR1 SGHKS and CDR2 YYEKEE (reference sequence). CDR3 nucleotide sequence: TGTGCCAGCAGCTTGGAGGTAACAGATACGCAGTATTTT. Its protein product is CASSLEVTDTQYF.

At least ten counts were recorded for this clonotype. In DNA form, the CDR3 reads TGCGCCAGCAGCTTGTATCCGGGGGCGAGAGCCTTTATCGAGCAGTACTTC. Its protein is CASSLYPGARAFIEQYF. The chain recombines TRBV5-1 with TRBJ2-7; D may correspond to TRBD1 or TRBD2 (6 bases each). V lost 1 base to trimming and J lost 6 bases, with 23 bases between them. Germline V lookup: CDR1 SGHRS, CDR2 YFSETQ. The CDR3 length is 17 residues.

This clonotype was detected only a few times. The chain links TRBV9 to TRBJ1-2; no definite D call. V was pared by 0 bases and J by 2 bases, with 14 bases between. CDR3 length equals 16 residues. Germline CDR1 SGDLS, CDR2 YYNGEE. Written as DNA, the CDR3 is TGTGCCAGCAGCGTAGCCTGGGGTACTATAAACTATGGCTACACCTTC. Its protein product is CASSVAWGTINYGYTF.